A single sample gave rise to the 15 T cell receptor beta chains below, sequenced in a study of cytomegalovirus exposure and HLA in healthy donors. PCR primers comprised 60 Vbeta and 13 Jbeta primers. This table comes from immunoSEQ multiplex PCR, and its TCRdb copy is limited to in-frame clones, with some not included. The sample has around 94,000 clones, 60% to 85% seen once. Sample: PBMCs. These receptors all come from a woman in her thirties or forties in good health and CMV-seronegative.

This chain links TRBV7-6 with TRBJ2-1; 9 nucleotides agree with TRBD2. The V gene end was trimmed by 3 bases and the J gene end by 5 bases; junction bases not matched to a gene: 5. The CDR3 runs to 15 residues. Germline V gene lookup returns CDR1 SGHVS and CDR2 FNYEAQ. CDR3 protein: CASSLGGGVHNEQFF. CDR3 DNA: TGTGCCAGCAGCTTGGGCGGGGGGGTACACAATGAGCAGTTCTTC.

The chain carries TRBV27 and TRBJ2-5; 9 bases fit TRBD1. CDR1 is MNHEY, CDR2 SMNVEV, per germline (reference sequence). This CDR3 comprises 15 residues. V shed 6 bases and J 2 bases; nucleotides not matched to a gene: 7. The CDR3 nucleotides are TGTGCCAGCAGCCTCGGGACAGGGTATCAAGAGACCCAGTACTTC. Translating gives CASSLGTGYQETQYF.

The V and J genes are TRBV5-1 and TRBJ1-2; 8 nucleotides match TRBD1. The CDR3 covers 15 residues. The ends lost 4 bases at V and 6 bases at J; junction bases unmatched: 11. Per germline, CDR1 SGHRS and CDR2 YFSETQ. CDR3 bases: TGCGCCAGCAGCCCCTACAGGGGGGCGGCGGATGGCTACACCTTC. It is translated as CASSPYRGAADGYTF.

In its sample, this clone was seen a few times. The V and J genes are TRBV5-1 and TRBJ2-3; 9 positions agree with TRBD1. Germline CDR1 and CDR2: SGHRS and YFSETQ. V was pared by 6 bases and J by 3 bases, with 11 bases of the junction left unmatched. The CDR3 runs 16 residues. CDR3 residues: CASNKDRGRGTDTQYF. CDR3 bases: TGCGCCAGCAATAAGGACAGGGGACGAGGAACAGATACGCAGTATTTT.

The chain joins TRBV5-1 to TRBJ2-5, with D unclear. Germline V gives CDR1 SGHRS, CDR2 YFSETQ. The CDR3 is 11 amino acids. V was trimmed by 4 bases and J by 3 bases, leaving 4 bases between them. The CDR3 reads CASSREETQYF. The CDR3 region has the DNA TGCGCCAGCAGCCGAGAAGAGACCCAGTACTTC. Based on the CDR3 plus reference TRBV5-1 and TRBJ2-5, the full variable domain is KAGVTQTPRYLIKTRGQQVTLSCSPISGHRSVSWYQQTPGQGLQFLFEYFSETQRNKGNFPGRFSGRQFSNSRSEMNVSTLELGDSALYLCASSREETQYFGPGTRLLVL.

The chain recombines TRBV5-1 with TRBJ1-2, with D possibly matching TRBD1 (5 bases). V dropped 3 bases and J dropped 5 bases, with 17 bases sitting between them. The CDR3 length is 15 residues. Germline CDR1 is SGHRS and CDR2 is YFSETQ. CDR3 in DNA: TGCGCCAGCAGCTCGCAGACCGGGGGGGAGTATGGCTACACCTTC. This codes for CASSSQTGGEYGYTF. Full variable domain (rest looked up from reference TRBV5-1 and TRBJ1-2): KAGVTQTPRYLIKTRGQQVTLSCSPISGHRSVSWYQQTPGQGLQFLFEYFSETQRNKGNFPGRFSGRQFSNSRSEMNVSTLELGDSALYLCASSSQTGGEYGYTFGSGTRLTVV.

To note about this clone: Its ends do not fully match the called genes, so a read error is possible. V gene TRBV4-1 combines with J gene TRBJ1-2; 7 bases match TRBD1. Germline CDR1 and CDR2: MGHRA and YSYEKL. The CDR3 contains 14 residues. In DNA form, the CDR3 reads TGCGCCAGCAGCCAAGAATGGGTGGAGACAGGGATAGCATTC. Protein product: CASSQEWVETGIAF.

The chain is built from TRBV7-3 and TRBJ2-1; 8 bases line up with TRBD2. The CDR3 has 15 residues. Germline CDR1 reads SGHTA; CDR2 reads FQGTGA. The V segment lost 5 bases and the J segment 8 bases; nucleotides outside the gene matches: 11. For the CDR3, the DNA is TGTGCCAGCAGCGTTCGCCCGGGGCGGGAGGATGAGCAGTTCTTC. Its translation is CASSVRPGREDEQFF.

The CDR3 is CASSLEQVHNSPLHF. The CDR3 nucleotides are TGCGCCAGCAGCTTGGAACAGGTGCATAATTCACCCCTCCACTTT. The chain couples TRBV5-1 to TRBJ1-6, with D possibly matching TRBD1 (5 bases). CDR3 length: 15 residues. V lost 0 bases, J lost 5 bases, and 9 bases lay in between. Germline loops: CDR1 SGHRS, CDR2 YFSETQ.

The J gene is TRBJ2-1, the V gene TRBV30, with TRBD2 matching 14 bases. V was clipped by 3 bases and J by 8 bases; unmatched bases: 9. The CDR3 covers 16 residues. In germline, CDR1 is GTSNPN, CDR2 SVGIG (reference sequence). For the CDR3, the DNA is TGTGCCTGGAGGTTCGGACTAGCGGGGGGTCGCGATGAGCAGTTCTTC. As protein: CAWRFGLAGGRDEQFF.

The chain is built from TRBV30 and TRBJ1-2, with 7 bases that match TRBD1. V trimming: 3 bases; J trimming: 1 base; junction bases outside the gene matches: 17. The CDR3 covers 18 residues. Germline CDR1 and CDR2: GTSNPN and SVGIG (reference sequence). In nucleotides, the CDR3 is TGTGCCTGGAGATCCCCGACAGGGCGCCGTCTGATTAACTATGGCTACACCTTC. Amino acids: CAWRSPTGRRLINYGYTF.

V gene TRBV25-1 combines with J gene TRBJ2-2, with TRBD1 matching 10 bases. This CDR3 region has 16 residues. CDR1 and CDR2 from the germline V gene are MGHDK and SYGVNS. The junction had 5 bases not matched to a gene; V was cut back by 2 bases and J by 5 bases. The DNA of the CDR3 is TGTGCCAGCAGTGAAGGCGGGACAGGGGATACCGGGGAGCTGTTTTTT. Protein product: CASSEGGTGDTGELFF.

This clone has a handful of counts. This chain uses TRBV7-9 with TRBJ2-1; D may be TRBD2 (5 bases). Trimming cost V 0 bases and J 6 bases, with 15 bases left between them. In germline, CDR1 is SEHNR, CDR2 FQNEAQ (reference sequence). The CDR3 totals 16 residues. The CDR3 here is CASSLAHGVGLNEQFF. Written as DNA, the CDR3 is TGTGCCAGCAGCTTAGCGCACGGGGTAGGACTCAATGAGCAGTTCTTC.

The rearrangement links TRBV13 to TRBJ2-1; unclear D gene. This CDR3 is 13 amino acids long. V lost 5 bases to trimming and J lost 4 bases, with 9 bases between them. Germline V CDR1 and CDR2: PRHDT, FYEKMQ (reference sequence). DNA for the CDR3: TGTGCCAGCAGCCCAGGCCAGTACAATGAGCAGTTCTTC. Translating it yields CASSPGQYNEQFF. The variable domain in full, with the rest retrieved from reference TRBV13 and TRBJ2-1, is AAGVIQSPRHLIKEKRETATLKCYPIPRHDTVYWYQQGPGQDPQFLISFYEKMQSDKGSIPDRFSAQQFSDYHSELNMSSLELGDSALYFCASSPGQYNEQFFGPGTRLTVL.

V gene TRBV2 combines with J gene TRBJ1-2, with D unresolved. This CDR3 region has 13 residues. Germline V gene sequence: CDR1 SNHLY, CDR2 FYNNEI. V shed 7 bases and J shed 5 bases, with 14 bases lying between them. The CDR3 nucleotides read TGTGCCAGCACCCTTAATCGAGGGTATGGCTACACCTTC. Residues: CASTLNRGYGYTF.